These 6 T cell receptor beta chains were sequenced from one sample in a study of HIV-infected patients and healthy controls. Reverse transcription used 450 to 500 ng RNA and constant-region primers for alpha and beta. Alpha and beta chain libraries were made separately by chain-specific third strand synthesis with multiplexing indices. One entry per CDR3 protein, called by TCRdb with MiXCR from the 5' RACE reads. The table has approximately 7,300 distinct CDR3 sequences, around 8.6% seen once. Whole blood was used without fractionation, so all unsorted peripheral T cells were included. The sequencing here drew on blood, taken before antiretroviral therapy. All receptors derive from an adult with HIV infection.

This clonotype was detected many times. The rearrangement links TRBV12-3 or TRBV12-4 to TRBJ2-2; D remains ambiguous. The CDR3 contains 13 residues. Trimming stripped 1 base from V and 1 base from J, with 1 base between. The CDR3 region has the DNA TGTGCCAGCAGTTTAGAGAACACCGGGGAGCTGTTTTTT. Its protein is CASSLENTGELFF.

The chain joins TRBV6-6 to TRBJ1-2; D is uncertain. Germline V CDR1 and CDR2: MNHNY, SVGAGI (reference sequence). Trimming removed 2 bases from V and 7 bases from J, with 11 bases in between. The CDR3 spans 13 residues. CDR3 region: CASSYGGELGYTF. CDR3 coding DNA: TGTGCCAGCAGTTACGGCGGGGAACTTGGCTACACCTTC.

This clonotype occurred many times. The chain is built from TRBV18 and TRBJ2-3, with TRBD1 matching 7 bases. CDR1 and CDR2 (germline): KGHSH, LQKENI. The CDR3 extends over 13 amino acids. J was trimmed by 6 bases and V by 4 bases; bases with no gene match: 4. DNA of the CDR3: TGTGCCAGCTCACGACAGGGTAGGGATACGCAGTATTTT. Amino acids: CASSRQGRDTQYF.

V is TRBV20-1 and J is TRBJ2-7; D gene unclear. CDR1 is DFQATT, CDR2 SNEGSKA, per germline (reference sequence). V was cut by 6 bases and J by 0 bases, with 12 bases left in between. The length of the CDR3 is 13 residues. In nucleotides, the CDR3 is TGCAGTGCCATGGGCGCGAGCTCCTACGAGCAGTACTTC. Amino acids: CSAMGASSYEQYF.

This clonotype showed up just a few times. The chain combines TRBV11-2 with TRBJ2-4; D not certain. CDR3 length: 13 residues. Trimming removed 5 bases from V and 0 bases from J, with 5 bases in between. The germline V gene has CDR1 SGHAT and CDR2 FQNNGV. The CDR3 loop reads CASSGIAKNIQYF. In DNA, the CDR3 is TGTGCCAGCAGCGGAATAGCCAAAAACATTCAGTACTTC.

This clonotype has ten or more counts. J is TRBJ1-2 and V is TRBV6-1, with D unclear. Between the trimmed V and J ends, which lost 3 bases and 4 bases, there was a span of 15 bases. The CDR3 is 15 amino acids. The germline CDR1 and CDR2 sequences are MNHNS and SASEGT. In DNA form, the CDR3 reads TGTGCCAGCAGTGATCCGTTTATAGGTGGCTATGGCTACACCTTC. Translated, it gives CASSDPFIGGYGYTF.